These 24 T cell receptor beta chains originate from one sample sequenced in a study of cytomegalovirus exposure and HLA in healthy donors. With 60 Vbeta and 13 Jbeta primers, the PCR was carried out. This table comes from immunoSEQ multiplex PCR, and its TCRdb copy is limited to in-frame clones, with some not included. Of about 140,000 clones in the sample, approximately 80% are singletons; the top ten hold over 2%. The sequenced material came from PBMCs. The receptors stem from a man aged 45-60 years in good health and CMV-seronegative.

Concerning this clone itself: Different DNA sequences within this sample yield the same CDR3. The V and J genes are TRBV11-2 and TRBJ2-5; D is possibly TRBD2 (5 bases). This CDR3 spans 14 amino acids. Trimming took 1 base from V and 1 from J, leaving 7 bases between them. Germline loops: CDR1 SGHAT, CDR2 FQNNGV. The CDR3, as DNA: TGTGCCAGCAGCTTAGGAGGAGGCCAAGAGACCCAGTACTTC. Its translation: CASSLGGGQETQYF.

The rearrangement links TRBV2 to TRBJ1-5; TRBD1 might be the D (5 bases). The germline V and J ends were trimmed by 7 bases and 3 bases, with 19 bases remaining between them. There are 16 residues in the CDR3. Germline V lookup: CDR1 SNHLY, CDR2 FYNNEI. Here the CDR3 DNA reads TGTGCCAGCACCCTGTGGGCGGACAAAGTCAATCAGCCCCAGCATTTT. Protein: CASTLWADKVNQPQHF. Supplemented by reference TRBV2 and TRBJ1-5, the full variable domain reads EPEVTQTPSHQVTQMGQEVILRCVPISNHLYFYWYRQILGQKVEFLVSFYNNEISEKSEIFDDQFSVERPDGSNFTLKIRSTKLEDSAMYFCASTLWADKVNQPQHFGDGTRLSIL.

This clone occurred once. The V and J genes are TRBV9 and TRBJ2-6; possibly TRBD2 for D (5 bases). V shed 5 bases and J shed 1 base, with 13 bases lying between them. In germline, CDR1 is SGDLS, CDR2 YYNGEE. CDR3 size: 16 residues. CDR3 loop: CASRDPPGSGANVLTF. The CDR3 DNA reads TGTGCCAGCAGGGACCCCCCGGGGTCTGGGGCCAACGTCCTGACTTTC.

The chain uses TRBV11-2 and TRBJ2-7; D is ambiguous. The germline V gene encodes CDR1 SGHAT and CDR2 FQNNGV. V was cut by 5 bases and J by 3 bases, with 11 bases left in between. This CDR3 is built from 13 residues. The chain's CDR3 is CASSPTAFYEQYF. As DNA, the CDR3 is TGTGCCAGCAGCCCTACAGCTTTCTACGAGCAGTACTTC. The whole variable domain, remainder taken from reference TRBV11-2 and TRBJ2-7, is EAGVAQSPRYKIIEKRQSVAFWCNPISGHATLYWYQQILGQGPKLLIQFQNNGVVDDSQLPKDRFSAERLKGVDSTLKIQPAKLEDSAVYLCASSPTAFYEQYFGPGTRLTVT.

The V call is TRBV9, the J call TRBJ2-5; D may be TRBD2 (5 bases). Trimming shortened V by 4 bases and J by 5 bases, and 18 bases separated the two germline ends. Germline V lookup: CDR1 SGDLS, CDR2 YYNGEE. The CDR3 sequence is 15 residues long. The chain's CDR3 is CASSPLTGVGETQYF. DNA for the CDR3: TGTGCCAGCAGCCCCCTGACCGGGGTGGGGGAGACCCAGTACTTC.

The rearrangement uses TRBV19 and TRBJ2-3; D is perhaps TRBD1 (5 bases). Germline assignment: CDR1 LNHDA and CDR2 SQIVND (reference sequence). This CDR3 contains 14 residues. V was shortened by 6 bases and J by 3 bases, with 13 bases between the two germline ends. The CDR3 nucleotides are TGTGCCAGTAGCCAGGGAAGGCAAACAGATACGCAGTATTTT. This codes for CASSQGRQTDTQYF.

The chain carries TRBV28 and TRBJ2-3; 10 bases match TRBD2. The germline gives CDR1 MDHEN, CDR2 SYDVKM. This CDR3 contains 15 residues. J lost 7 bases, V lost 5 bases, and 9 bases had no gene match. The CDR3 nucleotides read TGTGCCAGCAGTACACCAGCGGGGGGGCCGAATACGCAGTATTTT. Protein sequence: CASSTPAGGPNTQYF.

The V and J genes are TRBV5-1 and TRBJ2-2, with 8 bases that match TRBD2. Unmatched junction bases numbered 7, after V lost 5 bases and J lost 1 base. The CDR3 is made up of 16 amino acids. CDR1 and CDR2 (germline): SGHRS, YFSETQ. Here the CDR3 DNA reads TGCGCCAGCAGGGACGGACTAGCACAGAACACCGGGGAGCTGTTTTTT. This gives the protein CASRDGLAQNTGELFF.

The rearrangement uses TRBV27 and TRBJ2-6; TRBD2 might be the D (5 bases). CDR1 and CDR2 (germline): MNHEY, SMNVEV (reference sequence). V was trimmed by 5 bases and J by 1 base, leaving 9 bases between them. The CDR3 runs 15 residues. The CDR3 loop is CASSVGGSGANVLTF. DNA of the CDR3: TGTGCCAGCAGTGTAGGCGGGTCTGGGGCCAACGTCCTGACTTTC.

This clone was seen a handful of times. This rearrangement joins TRBV25-1 to TRBJ1-2; 7 bases fit TRBD1. V was pared by 3 bases and J by 8 bases, with 15 bases of the junction left unmatched. The CDR3 runs 16 residues. Per the germline V gene, CDR1 is MGHDK and CDR2 is SYGVNS. This CDR3 is CASSDTLNDRASGYTF. The CDR3 DNA sequence: TGTGCCAGCAGTGACACCCTCAACGACAGGGCTAGCGGCTACACCTTC.

The CDR3 DNA reads as TGTGCCACCCGATTAAGCGGGAGCTCCTACAATGAGCAGTTCTTC. Translating gives CATRLSGSSYNEQFF. This chain links TRBV2 with TRBJ2-1, with 8 bases fitting TRBD2. The CDR3 spans 15 residues. From germline, CDR1 is SNHLY and CDR2 FYNNEI. V shed 10 bases, J shed 0 bases, and the junction held 8 bases outside the gene matches.

This chain joins TRBV11-1 and TRBJ2-1, with D maybe TRBD2 (6 bases). V was shortened by 6 bases and J by 8 bases, with 23 bases between the two germline ends. CDR1 is SGHAT and CDR2 is FQDESV in the germline V gene (reference sequence). The CDR3 contains 16 residues. The CDR3 region is CASSKREARTPDEQFF. CDR3 in DNA: TGTGCCAGCAGTAAGAGGGAGGCCCGCACCCCCGATGAGCAGTTCTTC. Filled out from reference TRBV11-1 and TRBJ2-1, the complete variable domain reads EAEVAQSPRYKITEKSQAVAFWCDPISGHATLYWYRQILGQGPELLVQFQDESVVDDSQLPKDRFSAERLKGVDSTLKIQPAELGDSAMYLCASSKREARTPDEQFFGPGTRLTVL.

This rearrangement joins TRBV4-1 to TRBJ2-1, with 15 positions matching TRBD2. This CDR3 region has 17 residues. CDR1 and CDR2 from the germline V gene are MGHRA and YSYEKL. V was pared by 2 bases and J by 5 bases, with 4 bases of the junction left unmatched. CDR3 nucleotide sequence: TGCGCCAGCAGCCAACGGACTAGCGGGGGGGGAAACAATGAGCAGTTCTTC. This sequence encodes CASSQRTSGGGNNEQFF.

This clone was counted once. This chain connects TRBV19 to TRBJ1-5, with 9 bases identical to TRBD1. The J segment lost 7 bases and the V segment lost 1 base, leaving 8 bases of the junction unmatched. Germline V gives CDR1 LNHDA, CDR2 SQIVND (reference sequence). This CDR3 has 16 amino acids. The CDR3 region has the DNA TGTGCCAGTAGTATAGGCTACAGGGGGCGCGGGCAGCCCCAGCATTTT. Protein sequence: CASSIGYRGRGQPQHF.

The rearrangement uses TRBV7-2 and TRBJ2-5; D unresolved. Germline CDR1 and CDR2: SGHTA and FQGNSA. The CDR3 consists of 13 residues. V was pared by 2 bases and J by 5 bases, with 9 bases between. This chain's CDR3 is CASSLTGWETQYF. In DNA, the CDR3 is TGTGCCAGCAGCTTAACGGGTTGGGAGACCCAGTACTTC.

This chain links TRBV7-9 with TRBJ2-5; 14 positions agree with TRBD2. The CDR3 runs to 18 residues. V gave up 4 bases and J gave up 0 bases; unmatched junction bases: 7. CDR1 SEHNR and CDR2 FQNEAQ come from the germline V gene (reference sequence). CDR3 protein: CASSSGLAGAPYQETQYF. Written as DNA, the CDR3 is TGTGCCAGCAGCTCGGGACTAGCGGGGGCCCCGTACCAAGAGACCCAGTACTTC.

The chain joins TRBV30 to TRBJ2-1, with 14 bases lining up with TRBD2. Germline trimming cut 5 bases from V and 0 bases from J; bases unmatched to any gene: 12. CDR3 length: 19 residues. CDR1 is GTSNPN, CDR2 SVGIG, per germline (reference sequence). As DNA, the CDR3 is TGTGCCTGGGGCCAAGGACTAGCGGGGGGCCGAAGCTCCTACAATGAGCAGTTCTTC. Protein sequence: CAWGQGLAGGRSSYNEQFF.

This sequence joins TRBV5-8 and TRBJ1-1, with a possible D match to TRBD1 (6 bases). This CDR3 is built from 12 residues. Trimming pared 2 bases from V and 5 bases from J, leaving 7 bases between. Germline V CDR1 and CDR2: SGHTS, YDEGEE. The CDR3 sequence: CASSFRGTEAFF. The CDR3 DNA is TGTGCCAGCAGCTTTAGGGGGACTGAAGCTTTCTTT.

This clone came up once. V usage is TRBV6-1 and J usage is TRBJ1-2; D not resolved. The germline V gene has CDR1 MNHNS and CDR2 SASEGT. Trimming cost V 0 bases and J 4 bases, with 12 bases left between them. The CDR3 spans 15 residues. CDR3 DNA: TGTGCCAGCAGTGAAGCGCGTAGAGCTATCTATGGCTACACCTTC. Translating it yields CASSEARRAIYGYTF.

The gene calls are TRBV13 and TRBJ1-4; D uncertain. The CDR3 covers 15 residues. The V gene lost 4 bases and the J gene lost 3 bases, with 12 bases spanning the gap. Germline CDR1 PRHDT, CDR2 FYEKMQ (reference sequence). The CDR3: CASSSSSLSNEKLFF. The CDR3, as DNA: TGTGCCAGCAGCTCATCCAGTCTCTCTAATGAAAAACTGTTTTTT.

The chain is built from TRBV7-9 and TRBJ1-3; TRBD1 agrees at 10 bases. J gave up 2 bases and V 5 bases, and 6 bases lay outside the gene matches. From germline, CDR1 is SEHNR and CDR2 FQNEAQ (reference sequence). CDR3 size: 16 residues. The CDR3 reads CASSPAGTGAGNTIYF. The CDR3 DNA follows: TGTGCCAGCAGCCCCGCCGGGACAGGGGCTGGAAACACCATATATTTT.

This clone was picked up a small number of times. The chain couples TRBV5-1 to TRBJ1-1; 9 bases are a match to TRBD1. CDR3 length: 14 residues. Trimming took 2 bases from V and 3 from J; bases not matched to a gene: 2. Per the germline V gene, CDR1 is SGHRS and CDR2 is YFSETQ. The chain's CDR3 is CASSLQGAHTEAFF. DNA for the CDR3: TGCGCCAGCAGCTTACAGGGGGCACACACTGAAGCTTTCTTT.

The rearrangement joins TRBV28 to TRBJ2-7, with TRBD2 matching 8 bases. This CDR3 has 15 residues. Losses at the gene ends were 7 bases for V and 7 bases for J; bases not matched to a gene: 15. The germline CDR1 and CDR2 sequences are MDHEN and SYDVKM. CDR3 nucleotide sequence: TGTGCCAGCATAGGGCCTCGGGGGGGGGCAAGTGAGCAGTACTTC. Residues: CASIGPRGGASEQYF.

V gene TRBV2 combines with J gene TRBJ2-1; no definite D call. CDR1 is SNHLY, CDR2 FYNNEI, per germline. Trimming took off 7 bases at V and 0 bases at J, with 10 bases between the two ends. This CDR3 region has 14 residues. CDR3 loop: CASTVRSSYNEQFF. The DNA of the CDR3 is TGTGCCAGCACTGTGAGGAGCTCCTACAATGAGCAGTTCTTC. Combining the CDR3 with reference TRBV2 and TRBJ2-1 gives the whole variable domain EPEVTQTPSHQVTQMGQEVILRCVPISNHLYFYWYRQILGQKVEFLVSFYNNEISEKSEIFDDQFSVERPDGSNFTLKIRSTKLEDSAMYFCASTVRSSYNEQFFGPGTRLTVL.